The 2 T cell receptor beta chains below all came from one sample that was sequenced in a study of T cells after yellow fever vaccination. TCRdb called the 5' RACE reads again in MiXCR, with one record for every CDR3 protein. The table lists roughly 68,000 distinct CDR3 sequences, over 6.5% of them singletons. Source: CD8+ T cells sorted from PBMCs, taken roughly 46 days after the first yellow fever vaccination. The receptors stem from a man between 18 and 29 years old who received the YFV17D yellow fever vaccine.

This clonotype has a count of ten or more. The rearrangement uses TRBV20-1 and TRBJ2-3; the match to TRBD2 covers 9 bases. The CDR3 is 17 amino acids. The V gene's germline CDR1 is DFQATT and CDR2 SNEGSKA (reference sequence). V was clipped by 4 bases and J by 4 bases; unmatched bases: 15. Written as DNA, the CDR3 is TGCAGTGCTAAGCCCCCCGGGGGGACTAGCTTGCCAGATACGCAGTATTTT. Translated: CSAKPPGGTSLPDTQYF.

Only a few counts were recorded for this clonotype. This chain joins TRBV20-1 and TRBJ2-1, with D perhaps given as TRBD1 or TRBD2 (5 bases each). This CDR3 is built from 14 residues. V lost 1 base and J 3 bases, leaving 10 bases between the germline ends. The V gene's germline CDR1 is DFQATT and CDR2 SNEGSKA (reference sequence). CDR3: CSARVRGVYNEQFF. The DNA for the CDR3 is TGCAGTGCTAGAGTACGAGGGGTCTACAATGAGCAGTTCTTC.